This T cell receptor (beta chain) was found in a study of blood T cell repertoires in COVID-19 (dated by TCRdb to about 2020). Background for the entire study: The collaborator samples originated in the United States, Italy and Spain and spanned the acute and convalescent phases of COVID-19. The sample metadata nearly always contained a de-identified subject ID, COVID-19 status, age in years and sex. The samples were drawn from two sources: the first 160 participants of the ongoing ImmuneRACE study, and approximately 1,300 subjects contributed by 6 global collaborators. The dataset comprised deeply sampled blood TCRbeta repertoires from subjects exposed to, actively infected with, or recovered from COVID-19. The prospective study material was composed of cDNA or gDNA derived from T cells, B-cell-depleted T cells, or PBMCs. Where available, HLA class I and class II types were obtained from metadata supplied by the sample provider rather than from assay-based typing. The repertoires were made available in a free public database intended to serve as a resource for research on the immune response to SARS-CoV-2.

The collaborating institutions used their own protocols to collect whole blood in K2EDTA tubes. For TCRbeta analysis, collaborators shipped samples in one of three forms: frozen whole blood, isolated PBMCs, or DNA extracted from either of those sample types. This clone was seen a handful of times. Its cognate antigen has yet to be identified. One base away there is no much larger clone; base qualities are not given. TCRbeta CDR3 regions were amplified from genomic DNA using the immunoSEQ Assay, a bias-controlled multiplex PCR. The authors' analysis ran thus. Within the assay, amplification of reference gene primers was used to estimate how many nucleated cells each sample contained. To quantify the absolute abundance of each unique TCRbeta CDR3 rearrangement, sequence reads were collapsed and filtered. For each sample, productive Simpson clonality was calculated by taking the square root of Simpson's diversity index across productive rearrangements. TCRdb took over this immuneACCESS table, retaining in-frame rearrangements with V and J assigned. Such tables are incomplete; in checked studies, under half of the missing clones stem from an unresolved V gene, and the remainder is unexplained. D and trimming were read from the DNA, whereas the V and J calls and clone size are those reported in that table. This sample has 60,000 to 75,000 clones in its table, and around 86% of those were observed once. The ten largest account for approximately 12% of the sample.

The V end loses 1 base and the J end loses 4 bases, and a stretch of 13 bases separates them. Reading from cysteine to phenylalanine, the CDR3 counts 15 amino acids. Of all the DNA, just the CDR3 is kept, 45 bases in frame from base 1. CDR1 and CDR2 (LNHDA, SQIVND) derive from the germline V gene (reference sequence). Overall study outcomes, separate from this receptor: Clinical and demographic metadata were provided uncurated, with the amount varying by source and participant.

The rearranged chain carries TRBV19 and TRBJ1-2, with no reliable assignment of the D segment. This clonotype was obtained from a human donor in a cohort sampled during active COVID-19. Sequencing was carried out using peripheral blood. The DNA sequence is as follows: TGTGCCAGTAGTATAGGACGGGGATCGGGCTATGGCTACACCTTC. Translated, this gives CASSIGRGSGYGYTF.